This TCR beta chain originates from a study of shared clonotypes between healthy human individuals (dated by TCRdb to about 2020). As for the study more broadly: The cohort included a few men and two women between 18 and 49 years of age. For each donor, three plates each were used for CD4 naive and CD4 memory, two plates were used for CD8 naive, and one plate was used for CD8 memory. The study deeply sequenced blood TCR repertoires of several healthy adults to estimate repertoire size and the extent of clonotype sharing between individuals. To increase sequencing depth and limit assay-specific biases, TCR repertoire library preparation and sequencing were carried out by different laboratories using diverse techniques. Between about 0.8 and 9 billion PBMCs per donor were obtained by leukapheresis.

Trimming at the junction amounts to 5 bases on V and 6 bases on J, and the germline ends lie 14 bases apart. From a lookup of the germline V gene, CDR1 and CDR2 are MRHNA and SNTAGT. The cysteine opens and the phenylalanine closes a CDR3 of 13 amino acids. Only the CDR3 DNA is retained, 39 bases long and in frame from the first base. As regards this clone: Its specific antigen is unknown. No quality values exist for individual bases; no much larger clone is one base distant.

CD8 naive samples were CD45RO-negative cells positively selected for CCR7, giving a CD45RA+CCR7+ population that excluded TemRA cells. Healthy HIV-negative adults with no recently reported acute infections or vaccinations were included as donors. Every donor was a Caucasian adult residing in Nashville, Tennessee, USA. Blood was obtained by leukapheresis, after which PBMCs were separated by Ficoll-Histopaque density gradient centrifugation and cryopreserved in liquid nitrogen vapor phase. Purity and quantity of every magnetically sorted T cell population were checked by analytical flow cytometry. From each sorted fraction, genomic DNA was isolated and quantified by UV absorbance on a Nanodrop 2000c. Findings and caveats that apply to the study as a whole: Compared with non-shared clonotypes, the clonotypes found in all four sorted-subset donors had higher generation probabilities. Based on pairwise subsampling, the degree of clonotype sharing among donors was expected to be affected by sequencing depth. Only blood was sampled, and tissue TCR repertoires likely differ from those in blood. Estimated clonotype richness was generally larger for naive than for memory subsets. The genetic and exposure-history diversity represented was limited by the small number of donors. When several donors were compared, the shared fraction of clonotypes was about 5% for naive CD4, 3.5% to 4% for naive CD8, 2% to 2.5% for memory CD4, and under 0.5% for memory CD8. Rarefaction of sorted-subset datasets indicated incomplete sequencing despite the large sequencing depth.

Using the deep immunoSEQ assay, TCR CDR3 regions were amplified from genomic DNA by multiplex PCR. For each cell subset, the extracted genomic DNA was distributed evenly across all wells of several immunoSEQ 96-well plates, and each plate served as one replicate. For sorted subsets, approximately 210 ng of genomic DNA, equivalent to roughly 30,000 T cell genomes, went into each replicate PCR. Purified libraries were measured with a Qubit 3.0 fluorometer, size-checked on a Bioanalyzer 2100, and measured again with the KAPA Library Quantification kit. Every immunoSEQ 96-well plate was sequenced on a dedicated single-read 150-cycle Illumina NextSeq 550 flow cell. Per the original workflow: Because only junctional sequences without quality scores were contained in the immunoSEQ output, filtering matching that applied to full-length reads could not be performed. Sequences were annotated with PyIR, a Python wrapper for IgBLAST v1.9, using IMGT germline references to assign V/J genes and CDR3. Reads were removed for weak V/J assignments (E-value above 1e-6), missing CDR3, stop codons, out-of-frame junctions, or ambiguous translated residues. V3J clonotypes were defined by identical inferred V gene, J gene, and CDR3 amino acid sequence. Percentage overlap between repertoires was computed as shared unique clonotypes divided by the size of the smaller repertoire. RTK rarefaction, the Chao1 estimator, and Recon v2.1 estimates of unobserved clonotypes were used to assess repertoire richness. Generation probabilities were computed with OLGA for all TCRbeta clonotypes obtained by the gDNA method from a handful of donors. As stored in TCRdb, this immuneACCESS dataset retains in-frame rearrangements with V and J assigned. A fraction of the clones does not appear; measured against another copy, unresolved V genes explain less than half of the discrepancy, and the remainder lacks a known reason. V and J calls and clone size are as listed in that table; D and trimming were resolved from the DNA. The sample data list about 1,800,000 clones, and about 94% of these were observed just once. 1% to 1.5% of the sample is in the top ten clones.

This receptor was obtained from a man aged 18 to 30 in good health. The sample consisted of naive CD8+ T cells sorted from blood. What this sample's cell subset or site label stands for: CD45RA+CCR7+. The receptor chain draws on TRBV6-4 and TRBJ2-7, with the D segment identity uncertain. CDR3 reads: CASSPYPPVEQYF. At the DNA level, the sequence is TGTGCCAGCAGTCCCTACCCCCCCGTCGAGCAGTACTTC.